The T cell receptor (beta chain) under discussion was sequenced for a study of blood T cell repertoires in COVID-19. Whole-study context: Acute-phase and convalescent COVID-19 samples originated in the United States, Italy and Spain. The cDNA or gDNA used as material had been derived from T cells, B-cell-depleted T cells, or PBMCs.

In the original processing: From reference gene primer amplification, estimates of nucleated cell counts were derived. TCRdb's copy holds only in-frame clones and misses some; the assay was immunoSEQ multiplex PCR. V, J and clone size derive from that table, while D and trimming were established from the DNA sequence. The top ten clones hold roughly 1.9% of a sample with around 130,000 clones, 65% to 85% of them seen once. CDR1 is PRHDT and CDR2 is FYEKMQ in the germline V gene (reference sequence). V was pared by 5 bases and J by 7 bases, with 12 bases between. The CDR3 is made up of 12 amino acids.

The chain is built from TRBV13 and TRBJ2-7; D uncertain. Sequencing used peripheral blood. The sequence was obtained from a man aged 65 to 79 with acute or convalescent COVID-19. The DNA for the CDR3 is TGTGCCAGCAGCAGGAGTCAAAGGGAGCAGTACTTC. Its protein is CASSRSQREQYF. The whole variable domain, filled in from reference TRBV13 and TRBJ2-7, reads AAGVIQSPRHLIKEKRETATLKCYPIPRHDTVYWYQQGPGQDPQFLISFYEKMQSDKGSIPDRFSAQQFSDYHSELNMSSLELGDSALYFCASSRSQREQYFGPGTRLTVT.